This passage covers 16 T cell receptor beta chains from one sample sequenced in a study of identical twins. TCRdb passed the 5' RACE reads through MiXCR, listing each CDR3 protein once. The table lists roughly 350,000 distinct CDR3 sequences, roughly 9% of them singletons. The specimen was naive T cells sorted from blood. The receptors here all came from a woman aged 50 to 60 in good health.

The chain combines TRBV4-1 with TRBJ2-2; tentative D call: TRBD2 (6 bases). Trimming pared 0 bases from V and 4 bases from J, leaving 6 bases between. CDR1 MGHRA and CDR2 YSYEKL come from the germline V gene. This CDR3 contains 14 residues. The DNA of the CDR3 is TGCGCCAGCAGCCAAGATAGCGGCACCGGGGAGCTGTTTTTT. This gives the protein CASSQDSGTGELFF.

The table lists this clonotype with many counts. This rearrangement joins TRBV5-1 to TRBJ2-2, with TRBD2 identical over 8 bases. V trimming: 5 bases; J trimming: 6 bases; junction bases outside the gene matches: 9. Germline V gives CDR1 SGHRS, CDR2 YFSETQ. This CDR3 is built from 15 residues. CDR3 protein: CASSVAGIIAGELFF. CDR3 nucleotides: TGCGCCAGCAGTGTAGCGGGAATAATCGCCGGGGAGCTGTTTTTT.

This clonotype showed up many times. This chain links TRBV27 with TRBJ2-2; 9 nucleotides match TRBD1. V lost 6 bases to trimming and J lost 2 bases; unmatched junction nucleotides: 1. The V gene's germline CDR1 is MNHEY and CDR2 SMNVEV (reference sequence). This CDR3 contains 14 residues. The CDR3 region is CASRTGGNTGELFF. The CDR3 nucleotides read TGTGCCAGCAGAACAGGGGGCAACACCGGGGAGCTGTTTTTT.

The rearrangement links TRBV7-8 to TRBJ2-6; D is possibly TRBD2 (7 bases). Looked up from germline, CDR1 is SGHVS and CDR2 is FQNEAQ. With 5 bases removed from V and 0 bases from J, the gap between germline ends came to 17 bases. This CDR3 spans 18 amino acids. In nucleotides, the CDR3 is TGTGCCAGCAGCAACGGTTGGGCGGGGGCCTCTGGGGCCAACGTCCTGACTTTC. This translates into CASSNGWAGASGANVLTF.

Many counts were recorded for this clonotype. The chain combines TRBV4-2 with TRBJ2-1; D ambiguous. The ends were cut back, 5 bases at V and 6 bases at J, with 17 bases in the middle. This CDR3 contains 15 residues. The V gene's germline CDR1 is LGHNA and CDR2 YNFKEQ. CDR3 nucleotides: TGTGCCAGCAGCACAACCGGTGGGGTGGTCAATGAGCAGTTCTTC. Translated, it gives CASSTTGGVVNEQFF.

The gene calls are TRBV5-1 and TRBJ2-1; 9 nucleotides agree with TRBD2. There are 16 residues in the CDR3. The ends lost 5 bases at V and 3 bases at J; junction bases unmatched: 9. Germline CDR1 and CDR2: SGHRS and YFSETQ. The CDR3 reads CASSRGGAGGYNEQFF. For the CDR3, the DNA is TGCGCCAGCAGTCGGGGGGGAGCGGGAGGCTACAATGAGCAGTTCTTC.

The chain has TRBV30 and TRBJ2-7; D possibly corresponds to TRBD1 (6 bases). The CDR3 contains 14 residues. Germline loops: CDR1 GTSNPN, CDR2 SVGIG (reference sequence). Trimming pared 2 bases from V and 4 bases from J, leaving 15 bases between. The CDR3 spells CAWSKDSQGYEQYV. CDR3 in DNA: TGTGCCTGGAGTAAAGACAGCCAGGGGTACGAGCAGTACGTC.

This clonotype was seen only a few times. The gene calls are TRBV29-1 and TRBJ1-5, with D maybe TRBD1 (5 bases). V gave up 8 bases and J gave up 4 bases, with 12 bases separating them. The CDR3 totals 12 residues. The germline V gene has CDR1 SQVTM and CDR2 ANQGSEA. The CDR3: CSIRDGNQPQHF. The CDR3, as DNA: TGCAGCATCCGGGACGGGAATCAGCCCCAGCATTTT. The variable domain in full, with the rest retrieved from reference TRBV29-1 and TRBJ1-5, is SAVISQKPSRDICQRGTSLTIQCQVDSQVTMMFWYRQQPGQSLTLIATANQGSEATYESGFVIDKFPISRPNLTFSTLTVSNMSPEDSSIYLCSIRDGNQPQHFGDGTRLSIL.

This clonotype was observed a handful of times. V gene TRBV7-9 combines with J gene TRBJ2-2, with TRBD1 as a possible D gene (7 bases). The length of the CDR3 is 15 residues. Germline V gene sequence: CDR1 SEHNR, CDR2 FQNEAQ (reference sequence). V shed 2 bases and J shed 5 bases, with 12 bases lying between them. The CDR3 loop reads CASSLKTGRTGELFF. CDR3 sequence (DNA): TGTGCCAGCAGCTTAAAGACAGGGAGGACCGGGGAGCTGTTTTTT. Full variable domain (missing parts from reference TRBV7-9 and TRBJ2-2): DTGVSQNPRHKITKRGQNVTFRCDPISEHNRLYWYRQTLGQGPEFLTYFQNEAQLEKSRLLSDRFSAERPKGSFSTLEIQRTEQGDSAMYLCASSLKTGRTGELFFGEGSRLTVL.

Many counts were recorded for this clonotype. The rearrangement uses TRBV10-3 and TRBJ2-1, with TRBD2 matching 10 bases. V shed 9 bases and J 6 bases; nucleotides not matched to a gene: 2. The CDR3 is 12 residues long. The V gene's germline CDR1 is ENHRY and CDR2 SYGVKD. CDR3 coding DNA: TGTGCCATAAGGACTAGCGGCAATGAGCAGTTCTTC. Translated, it gives CAIRTSGNEQFF.

This clonotype has ten or more counts. CDR3 in amino acids: CASSFREETQYF. DNA of the CDR3: TGTGCCAGCAGTTTCAGGGAAGAGACCCAGTACTTC. V usage is TRBV12-3 or TRBV12-4 and J usage is TRBJ2-5; D might be TRBD1 (5 bases). Trimming cost V 3 bases and J 3 bases, with 5 bases left between them. The CDR3 totals 12 residues.

In its sample, this clonotype was seen a few times. The gene calls are TRBV9 and TRBJ2-1; no clear D. The CDR3 is 15 amino acids. V dropped 3 bases and J dropped 0 bases, with 10 bases sitting between them. Germline loops: CDR1 SGDLS, CDR2 YYNGEE. The CDR3 bases are TGTGCCAGCAGCGGGCAGTGGAGCTCCTACAATGAGCAGTTCTTC. Its translation: CASSGQWSSYNEQFF.

The sample holds a few counts of this clonotype. The CDR3 DNA sequence: TGTGCCAGCAGCCTGACAGGGTCGGCCCCAAGCACCGGGGAGCTGTTTTTT. The encoded protein is CASSLTGSAPSTGELFF. The genes are TRBV11-2 and TRBJ2-2; 7 nucleotides match TRBD1. J gave up 4 bases and V 5 bases, and 13 bases lay outside the gene matches. Germline V gene sequence: CDR1 SGHAT, CDR2 FQNNGV. The CDR3 runs 17 residues.

The table lists this clonotype with a few counts. The rearrangement links TRBV5-1 to TRBJ2-3, with a tentative D call TRBD2 (6 bases). Germline lookup yields CDR1 SGHRS and CDR2 YFSETQ. CDR3 length: 15 residues. Trimming took off 4 bases at V and 2 bases at J, with 14 bases between the two ends. CDR3 DNA: TGCGCCAGCAGCCCCAGGCCGCGGGACACAGATACGCAGTATTTT. Translation gives CASSPRPRDTDTQYF.

The V gene is TRBV29-1, the J gene TRBJ1-2; possible D gene TRBD1, 5 bases. The V and J ends lost 5 bases and 5 bases respectively, with 18 bases between them. The germline V gene has CDR1 SQVTM and CDR2 ANQGSEA. The CDR3 has 14 residues. CDR3 DNA sequence: TGCAGCGTTCCTTCGGGATTTGGGGGTTATGGCTACACCTTC. As protein: CSVPSGFGGYGYTF.

This clonotype was counted ten times or more. The chain carries TRBV27 and TRBJ2-5, with a possible D match to TRBD2 (5 bases). Germline V lookup: CDR1 MNHEY, CDR2 SMNVEV (reference sequence). Trimming took off 8 bases at V and 3 bases at J, with 13 bases between the two ends. This CDR3 is built from 13 residues. The CDR3: CASSGYKEETQYF. In DNA form, the CDR3 reads TGTGCCAGCTCGGGATACAAGGAAGAGACCCAGTACTTC.